What follows are 21 T cell receptor beta chains derived from one specimen sequenced in a study of T-cell memory formation after mild COVID-19. MiXCR, applied by TCRdb to the 5' RACE reads, yields one record per CDR3 protein. This table has roughly 610,000 distinct CDR3 sequences, roughly a sixth appearing once. The sample comprised PBMCs or a T cell subset sorted from them (not recorded which). The receptors originated from an adult woman who had mild COVID-19 (a few samples of this study predate the infection). Cell type and time point are not known.

The J gene is TRBJ2-6, the V gene TRBV27, with D perhaps matching TRBD2 (6 bases). Germline CDR1 is MNHEY and CDR2 is SMNVEV (reference sequence). V lost 1 base to trimming and J lost 0 bases, with 22 bases between them. The length of the CDR3 is 21 residues. CDR3 coding DNA: TGTGCCAGCAGTTTATATGGTGGCGGTCGGGACTCTGGCTCTGGGGCCAACGTCCTGACTTTC. It is translated as CASSLYGGGRDSGSGANVLTF.

V gene TRBV6-5 combines with J gene TRBJ2-2; perhaps TRBD2 as D (5 bases). The CDR3 consists of 15 residues. Germline V gives CDR1 MNHEY, CDR2 SVGAGI. Deletions cut 2 bases from V and 2 bases from J, with 9 bases between. CDR3 sequence (DNA): TGTGCCAGCAGTTACATGGGAGCTAACACCGGGGAGCTGTTTTTT. It specifies CASSYMGANTGELFF.

This chain uses TRBV4-2 with TRBJ1-1, with D hard to call. Germline assignment: CDR1 LGHNA and CDR2 YNFKEQ. Trimming took 3 bases from V and 6 from J, leaving 11 bases between them. The CDR3 covers 13 residues. This CDR3 reads CASSQNLGAEAFF. The CDR3 nucleotides are TGTGCCAGCAGCCAGAACCTCGGGGCTGAAGCTTTCTTT.

This chain connects TRBV4-1 to TRBJ1-2; D is perhaps TRBD1 (5 bases). CDR1 and CDR2 (germline): MGHRA, YSYEKL. There are 17 residues in the CDR3. The germline V and J ends were trimmed by 3 bases and 8 bases, with 25 bases remaining between them. CDR3 nucleotides: TGCGCCAGCAGCCAGGGACCGGGGATCCCCCCTCAAGGAGGCTACACCTTC. This codes for CASSQGPGIPPQGGYTF.

This clonotype was observed a few times. The J gene is TRBJ1-5, the V gene TRBV5-1; possible D gene TRBD1, 5 bases. The length of the CDR3 is 16 residues. V was cut by 0 bases and J by 6 bases, with 16 bases left in between. The germline CDR1 and CDR2 sequences are SGHRS and YFSETQ. The CDR3 reads CASSLARRRGGQPQHF. The CDR3 coding sequence is TGCGCCAGCAGCTTGGCTCGGCGGAGGGGCGGTCAGCCCCAGCATTTT.

This clonotype was seen a handful of times. V gene TRBV19 combines with J gene TRBJ2-7; 10 bases are shared with TRBD2. Germline V gene lookup returns CDR1 LNHDA and CDR2 SQIVND (reference sequence). CDR3 size: 14 residues. The junction had 5 bases not matched to a gene; V was cut back by 5 bases and J by 4 bases. The CDR3 reads CASSPRTSGYEQYF. CDR3 nucleotide sequence: TGTGCCAGTAGTCCTAGGACTAGCGGTTACGAGCAGTACTTC.

This clonotype has only a few counts. The chain recombines TRBV4-1 with TRBJ1-1; 11 bases agree with TRBD1. The CDR3 is 15 amino acids. The junction had 4 bases not matched to a gene; V was cut back by 5 bases and J by 2 bases. Germline CDR1 is MGHRA and CDR2 is YSYEKL. CDR3 coding DNA: TGCGCCAGCAGCGGACAGGGGGCTTACAACACTGAAGCTTTCTTT. As protein: CASSGQGAYNTEAFF.

This clonotype was found a few times. The chain is built from TRBV2 and TRBJ2-5; TRBD1 might be the D (6 bases). Germline values: CDR1 SNHLY, CDR2 FYNNEI. Trimming took 6 bases from V and 0 from J, leaving 11 bases between them. This CDR3 comprises 14 residues. CDR3 DNA: TGTGCCAGCAGGACGGACAGATACCAAGAGACCCAGTACTTC. Its translation is CASRTDRYQETQYF.

Many counts were recorded for this clonotype. This chain connects TRBV7-3 to TRBJ2-3; D remains unclear. Germline-derived CDR1 and CDR2 are SGHTA and FQGTGA. The CDR3 spans 14 residues. V was shortened by 2 bases and J by 1 base, with 7 bases between the two germline ends. The CDR3 DNA is TGTGCCAGCAGCTTAGGGGTCCGCACAGATACGCAGTATTTT. Encoded protein: CASSLGVRTDTQYF.

This chain joins TRBV4-3 and TRBJ2-7; TRBD2 agrees at 10 bases. Germline CDR1 reads LGHNA; CDR2 reads YSLEER. The CDR3 loop spans 15 amino acids. J lost 3 bases, V lost 1 base, and 3 bases had no gene match. CDR3 sequence: CASSQGTSGHYEQYF. CDR3 in DNA: TGCGCCAGCAGCCAAGGGACTAGCGGACACTACGAGCAGTACTTC.

In its sample, this clonotype was seen a few times. The chain has TRBV7-3 and TRBJ2-2, with D possibly called TRBD1 or TRBD2 (6 bases each). The CDR3 extends over 16 amino acids. Trimming left V 3 bases short and J 7 bases short, with 18 bases between. Germline CDR1 is SGHTA and CDR2 is FQGTGA. CDR3 loop: CASSFAEGVWNGELFF. The CDR3 nucleotides read TGTGCCAGCAGCTTCGCGGAGGGGGTGTGGAACGGGGAGCTGTTTTTT.

This chain connects TRBV27 to TRBJ1-5; no clear D. Germline CDR1 is MNHEY and CDR2 is SMNVEV (reference sequence). Trimming stripped 6 bases from V and 5 bases from J, with 8 bases between. This CDR3 has 12 residues. CDR3 residues: CASRSRDQPQHF. DNA of the CDR3: TGTGCCAGCAGGAGCCGGGATCAGCCCCAGCATTTT.

V is TRBV4-1 and J is TRBJ2-3; D is ambiguous. V was shortened by 2 bases and J by 6 bases, with 12 bases between the two germline ends. The CDR3 extends over 14 amino acids. CDR1 and CDR2 from the germline V gene are MGHRA and YSYEKL. CDR3 in amino acids: CASSQRVSTDTQYF. The CDR3 nucleotides read TGCGCCAGCAGCCAAAGGGTCTCAACGGATACGCAGTATTTT.

This sequence joins TRBV21-1 and TRBJ2-1; TRBD2, the table's D call, lacks a check against the DNA. TRBV21-1 is listed as a pseudogene. The CDR3 sequence is 18 residues long. CDR3 residues: CASNRKPQRDRAYNEQFF. The CDR3 coding sequence is TGTGCCAGCAACCGAAAACCGCAGCGGGATCGGGCCTACAATGAGCAGTTCTTC.

This chain connects TRBV7-3 to TRBJ2-2; possible D gene TRBD1, 6 bases. There are 15 residues in the CDR3. Germline V gene sequence: CDR1 SGHTA, CDR2 FQGTGA. V was shortened by 5 bases and J by 4 bases, with 14 bases between the two germline ends. Written as DNA, the CDR3 is TGTGCCAGCAGCCCTCGGCAGGGGAGCACCGGGGAGCTGTTTTTT. Translated, it gives CASSPRQGSTGELFF.

This clonotype has only a few counts. The chain employs TRBV7-8 and TRBJ2-3, with a possible D match to TRBD1 (5 bases). The V gene's germline CDR1 is SGHVS and CDR2 FQNEAQ. There are 16 residues in the CDR3. The V and J ends lost 5 bases and 0 bases respectively, with 15 bases between them. CDR3 nucleotide sequence: TGTGCCAGCAGCCCTTTAGGGGTCGCTAGCACAGATACGCAGTATTTT. This sequence encodes CASSPLGVASTDTQYF.

This sequence joins TRBV3-1 and TRBJ2-1; TRBD1 aligns across 7 bases. V was clipped by 4 bases and J by 6 bases; unmatched bases: 15. Looked up from germline, CDR1 is LGHDT and CDR2 is YNNKEL (reference sequence). The CDR3 length is 17 residues. DNA for the CDR3: TGTGCCAGCAGCCCGCCGCCCGGCTCGGGACAGATCAATGAGCAGTTCTTC. Amino acids: CASSPPPGSGQINEQFF.

This clonotype showed up just a few times. V gene TRBV29-1 combines with J gene TRBJ2-7; tentatively, D is TRBD1 (5 bases). CDR3 size: 12 residues. V lost 1 base, J lost 3 bases, and 7 bases lay in between. The V gene's germline CDR1 is SQVTM and CDR2 ANQGSEA. This chain's CDR3 is CSVEAQGYEQYF. The CDR3 coding sequence is TGCAGCGTTGAAGCCCAGGGCTACGAGCAGTACTTC.

V is TRBV30 and J is TRBJ2-7; D not certain. The CDR3 runs to 16 residues. Germline V gene lookup returns CDR1 GTSNPN and CDR2 SVGIG (reference sequence). V was cut by 0 bases and J by 1 base, with 16 bases left in between. The CDR3 loop reads CAWSVRLLALSYEQYF. CDR3 coding DNA: TGTGCCTGGAGTGTACGGCTGTTGGCACTTTCCTACGAGCAGTACTTC.

This clonotype appeared a few times. This chain connects TRBV7-2 to TRBJ2-1; D is perhaps TRBD1 (5 bases). The V end was cut by 5 bases, the J end by 4 bases, with 18 bases between. There are 16 residues in the CDR3. Germline V CDR1 and CDR2: SGHTA, FQGNSA. The CDR3 nucleotides are TGTGCCAGCAGCCCCGAAGGACAATCCGGATACAATGAGCAGTTCTTC. It is translated as CASSPEGQSGYNEQFF.

The V gene is TRBV7-8, the J gene TRBJ1-4; maybe TRBD1 (5 bases). V lost 0 bases and J lost 6, with 8 bases in between. The CDR3 is 14 amino acids. Germline CDR1 SGHVS, CDR2 FQNEAQ. Here the CDR3 reads CASSLAGLDEKLFF. The DNA for the CDR3 is TGTGCCAGCAGCTTAGCGGGACTGGATGAAAAACTGTTTTTT.